These 5 T cell receptor beta chains originate from one sample sequenced in a study of blood T cell repertoires in COVID-19. Only in-frame clones appear in the TCRdb table, and some are missing; sequencing was by immunoSEQ multiplex PCR. The table records just over 300,000 clones, about nine tenths of them present only once. The sequencing sample was made of PBMCs or T cells enriched from blood (not recorded which). Receptor source: a man in his thirties or forties who had recovered from COVID-19.

This clone was seen a handful of times. The rearrangement links TRBV27 to TRBJ1-1, with D unresolved. Trimming pared 10 bases from V and 4 bases from J, leaving 10 bases between. CDR3 length: 11 residues. CDR1 and CDR2 from the germline V gene are MNHEY and SMNVEV (reference sequence). The CDR3 loop reads CATRSLTEAFF. CDR3 nucleotides: TGTGCCACCAGGAGCCTCACTGAAGCTTTCTTT.

The chain employs TRBV2 and TRBJ2-7; 9 bases are a match to TRBD2. CDR3 length: 16 residues. Losses at the gene ends were 1 base for V and 2 bases for J; bases not matched to a gene: 6. Germline CDR1 and CDR2: SNHLY and FYNNEI. DNA of the CDR3: TGTGCCAGCAGTGAAGACGGGACTAGCCTCGCCTACGAGCAGTACTTC. This encodes CASSEDGTSLAYEQYF.

V usage is TRBV3-1 (or the pseudogene TRBV3-2) and J usage is TRBJ2-2; tentatively, D is TRBD2 (5 bases). This CDR3 is 15 amino acids long. V gave up 4 bases and J gave up 7 bases, with 16 bases separating them. Germline lookup yields CDR1 LGHDT and CDR2 YNNKEL (reference sequence). CDR3 region: CASSPPRSRGGELFF. The CDR3, as DNA: TGTGCCAGCAGCCCACCCCGGTCTCGGGGCGGGGAGCTGTTTTTT.

The rearrangement joins TRBV11-1 to TRBJ1-1; D not resolved. The CDR3 covers 12 residues. The V end lost 6 bases, the J end lost 8 bases, and 13 bases lay between the germline ends. CDR1 is SGHAT and CDR2 is FQDESV in the germline V gene (reference sequence). The CDR3: CASRLSGTEAFF. The CDR3 DNA sequence: TGTGCCAGCAGGTTAAGTGGCACCGAAGCTTTCTTT.

CDR3 sequence (DNA): TGTGCCAGCAACGGTATGCGCAATCAGCCCCAGCATTTT. Its protein product is CASNGMRNQPQHF. The chain uses TRBV6-5 and TRBJ1-5; D not certain. V lost 7 bases to trimming and J lost 2 bases, with 9 bases between them. CDR1 and CDR2 from the germline V gene are MNHEY and SVGAGI. The CDR3 spans 13 residues.